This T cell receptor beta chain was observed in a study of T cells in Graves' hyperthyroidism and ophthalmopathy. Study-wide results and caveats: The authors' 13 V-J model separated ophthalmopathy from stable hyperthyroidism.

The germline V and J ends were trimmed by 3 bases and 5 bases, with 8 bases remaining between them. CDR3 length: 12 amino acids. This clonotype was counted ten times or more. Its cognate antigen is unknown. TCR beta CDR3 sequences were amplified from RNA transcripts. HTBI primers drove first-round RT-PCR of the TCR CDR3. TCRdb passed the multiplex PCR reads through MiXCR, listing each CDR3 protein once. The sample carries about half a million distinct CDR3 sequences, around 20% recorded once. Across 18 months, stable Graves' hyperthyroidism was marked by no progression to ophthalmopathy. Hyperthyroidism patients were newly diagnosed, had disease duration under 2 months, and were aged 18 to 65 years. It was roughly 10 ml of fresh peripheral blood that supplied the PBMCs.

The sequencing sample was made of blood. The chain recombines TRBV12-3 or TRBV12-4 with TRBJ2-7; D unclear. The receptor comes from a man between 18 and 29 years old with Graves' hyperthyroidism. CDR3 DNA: TGTGCCAGCAGTTTCGGCCAGGACGAGCAGTACTTC. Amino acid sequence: CASSFGQDEQYF.